The clone carrying this TCR beta chain has only one observation. Its antigen is unidentified. These data originate in a study of cytomegalovirus exposure and HLA in healthy donors. Study-level points and caveats: The likely origin of a cluster of highly shared sequence variants was a sequencing artifact.

Use of 60 Vbeta and 13 Jbeta primers characterized the PCR. Original methodology: Roughly 80 million unique TCR beta chains, roughly 10 million shared, were counted in a later analysis. Sequenced by immunoSEQ multiplex PCR; TCRdb stores in-frame clones only, minus some. For V, J and clone size, that table is used; D and trimming come from the DNA. The sample lists about 150,000 clones; approximately 70% were seen once. The length of the CDR3 is 14 residues. V was pared by 6 bases and J by 1 base, with 12 bases between. Germline V gene lookup returns CDR1 LNHDA and CDR2 SQIVND (reference sequence). CMV serostatus data were not documented for this donor.

This sequence originates from a human donor in good health. This chain connects TRBV19 to TRBJ1-1, with a tentative D call TRBD1 (6 bases). The specimen sequenced was PBMCs. The CDR3: CASRIGRGNTEAFF. In DNA, the CDR3 is TGTGCCAGTAGAATTGGCAGGGGGAACACTGAAGCTTTCTTT.